The 21 T cell receptor beta chains below were found in one sample sequenced in a study of T cell responses to AZD1222 COVID-19 vaccine. Only in-frame clones appear in the TCRdb table, and some are missing; sequencing was by immunoSEQ multiplex PCR. The sample lists approximately 100,000 clones; about 83% were seen once. Sequenced here: peripheral blood, sampled on day 0 of AZD1222 vaccination. These TCRs come from an adult in good health.

This chain connects TRBV18 to TRBJ1-3, with D perhaps matching TRBD1 (5 bases). V lost 8 bases to trimming and J lost 4 bases, with 15 bases between them. Germline V gives CDR1 KGHSH, CDR2 LQKENI. This CDR3 is built from 14 residues. For the CDR3, the DNA is TGTGCCAGCCGAATGGGGGACTCCGGAAACACCATATATTTT. It is translated as CASRMGDSGNTIYF.

Only a few counts were recorded for this clone. The chain joins TRBV19 to TRBJ1-2; D gene unclear. The V gene's germline CDR1 is LNHDA and CDR2 SQIVND (reference sequence). V dropped 7 bases and J dropped 8 bases, with 17 bases sitting between them. The CDR3 runs to 13 residues. The CDR3 DNA is TGTGCCAGTACCGCGGACGGAGTTAGCGGCTACACCTTC. As protein: CASTADGVSGYTF.

This chain uses TRBV18 with TRBJ1-3, with D unclear. CDR1 KGHSH and CDR2 LQKENI come from the germline V gene. This CDR3 is built from 15 residues. Trimming removed 2 bases from V and 6 bases from J, with 14 bases in between. The DNA for the CDR3 is TGTGCCAGCTCACCAAGGCGGGGTAACTCAAACACCATATATTTT. Translation: CASSPRRGNSNTIYF.

The chain uses TRBV18 and TRBJ1-5, with 8 bases aligning to TRBD1. CDR1 and CDR2 from the germline V gene are KGHSH and LQKENI. Trimming removed 2 bases from V and 6 bases from J; junction bases left unmatched: 6. The CDR3 contains 15 residues. CDR3 region: CASSPSAGGVQPQHF. CDR3 nucleotides: TGTGCCAGCTCACCATCCGCAGGGGGCGTTCAGCCCCAGCATTTT.

V gene TRBV18 combines with J gene TRBJ2-5; unclear D gene. CDR3 length: 13 amino acids. With 4 bases removed from V and 0 bases from J, the gap between germline ends came to 6 bases. Germline V CDR1 and CDR2: KGHSH, LQKENI. CDR3 coding DNA: TGTGCCAGCTCACTTTCCTACCAAGAGACCCAGTACTTC. The encoded protein is CASSLSYQETQYF.

CDR3 loop: CASSPGLAGAYNEQFF. The CDR3 bases are TGTGCCAGCAGCCCAGGACTAGCGGGTGCCTACAATGAGCAGTTCTTC. The rearrangement joins TRBV9 to TRBJ2-1, with 11 bases lining up with TRBD2. This CDR3 is built from 16 residues. The germline V gene has CDR1 SGDLS and CDR2 YYNGEE. The V gene end was trimmed by 4 bases and the J gene end by 2 bases; junction bases not matched to a gene: 5. Full variable domain (outside the CDR3, taken from reference TRBV9 and TRBJ2-1): DSGVTQTPKHLITATGQRVTLRCSPRSGDLSVYWYQQSLDQGLQFLIQYYNGEERAKGNILERFSAQQFPDLHSELNLSSLELGDSALYFCASSPGLAGAYNEQFFGPGTRLTVL.

On this clone: Other DNA sequences within the sample encode an identical CDR3. The chain recombines TRBV20-1 with TRBJ1-1, with D perhaps matching TRBD1 (5 bases). V shed 3 bases and J shed 4 bases, with 6 bases lying between them. CDR3 size: 11 residues. Per the germline V gene, CDR1 is DFQATT and CDR2 is SNEGSKA (reference sequence). This chain's CDR3 is CSARGGTEAFF. In DNA, the CDR3 is TGCAGTGCTAGGGGGGGCACTGAAGCTTTCTTT.

This chain uses TRBV7-8 with TRBJ2-6, with D perhaps TRBD1 (6 bases). Germline values: CDR1 SGHVS, CDR2 FQNEAQ. Between the trimmed V and J ends, which lost 1 base and 0 bases, there was a span of 10 bases. The CDR3 covers 17 residues. The CDR3 reads CASSLEQGSSGANVLTF. CDR3 bases: TGTGCCAGCAGCTTAGAACAGGGTAGCTCTGGGGCCAACGTCCTGACTTTC.

The chain is built from TRBV7-2 and TRBJ1-5; D ambiguous. Trimming pared 3 bases from V and 2 bases from J, leaving 8 bases between. CDR1 is SGHTA and CDR2 is FQGNSA in the germline V gene. This CDR3 is built from 14 residues. Here the CDR3 reads CASSLMAGNQPQHF. CDR3 nucleotide sequence: TGTGCCAGCAGCTTGATGGCAGGCAATCAGCCCCAGCATTTT. Combining the CDR3 with reference TRBV7-2 and TRBJ1-5 gives the whole variable domain GAGVSQSPSNKVTEKGKDVELRCDPISGHTALYWYRQSLGQGLEFLIYFQGNSAPDKSGLPSDRFSAERTGGSVSTLTIQRTQQEDSAVYLCASSLMAGNQPQHFGDGTRLSIL.

This sequence joins TRBV19 and TRBJ2-1; 10 bases map to TRBD2. The germline V gene has CDR1 LNHDA and CDR2 SQIVND (reference sequence). V lost 7 bases to trimming and J lost 6 bases; unmatched junction nucleotides: 9. The CDR3 is 15 residues long. CDR3 sequence reads: CASKDGASGSNEQFF. CDR3 nucleotide sequence: TGTGCCAGTAAGGATGGGGCTAGCGGGAGCAATGAGCAGTTCTTC.

The rearrangement uses TRBV19 and TRBJ2-1; the match to TRBD2 covers 8 bases. The CDR3 has 14 amino acids. CDR1 is LNHDA and CDR2 is SQIVND in the germline V gene (reference sequence). J lost 4 bases, V lost 2 bases, and 1 base had no gene match. CDR3: CASSIPGGYNEQFF. In DNA form, the CDR3 reads TGTGCCAGTAGTATACCGGGAGGGTACAATGAGCAGTTCTTC.

This clone was seen a single time. The rearrangement uses TRBV21-1 and TRBJ1-1; the table calls TRBD1, which could not be checked here. TRBV21-1 is flagged as a pseudogene. The CDR3 has 19 residues. The CDR3 here is CASSNGQGAFTLLNTEAFF. The DNA for the CDR3 is TGTGCCAGCAGCAATGGACAGGGGGCTTTCACGCTATTGAACACTGAAGCTTTCTTT.

The rearrangement links TRBV4-1 to TRBJ2-7, with D tentatively TRBD2 (5 bases). CDR3 length: 15 residues. Germline values: CDR1 MGHRA, CDR2 YSYEKL. V was shortened by 1 base and J by 3 bases, with 13 bases between the two germline ends. The CDR3 reads CASSQGTPDVYEQYF. The CDR3 DNA reads as TGCGCCAGCAGCCAAGGGACTCCGGATGTCTACGAGCAGTACTTC.

This chain joins TRBV3-1 (or the pseudogene TRBV3-2) and TRBJ1-1; tentative D call: TRBD1 (6 bases). The germline V and J ends were trimmed by 4 bases and 1 base, with 13 bases remaining between them. The CDR3 length is 15 residues. Germline V gene sequence: CDR1 LGHDT, CDR2 YNNKEL (reference sequence). The CDR3 bases are TGTGCCAGCAGCCTAATGGACAGAGAGAACACTGAAGCTTTCTTT. It codes for CASSLMDRENTEAFF.

This chain uses TRBV15 with TRBJ1-2; 7 bases are a match to TRBD1. This CDR3 is 14 amino acids long. Looked up from germline, CDR1 is LNHNV and CDR2 is YYDKDF (reference sequence). J lost 5 bases, V lost 2 bases, and 5 bases had no gene match. The CDR3 sequence: CATSRTDRLYGYTF. CDR3 DNA sequence: TGTGCCACCAGCAGAACGGACAGGTTGTATGGCTACACCTTC.

The chain has TRBV2 and TRBJ1-1; 9 positions agree with TRBD1. The germline V gene has CDR1 SNHLY and CDR2 FYNNEI. After removal of 6 bases from V and 5 bases from J, the junction contained 4 bases not matched to a gene. The CDR3 totals 13 residues. The CDR3 here is CASRRQGGTEAFF. The DNA of the CDR3 is TGTGCCAGCAGGCGACAGGGGGGGACTGAAGCTTTCTTT.

V usage is TRBV27 and J usage is TRBJ1-4; a possible D gene is TRBD1 (5 bases). Germline loops: CDR1 MNHEY, CDR2 SMNVEV (reference sequence). This CDR3 has 15 residues. Trimming pared 0 bases from V and 7 bases from J, leaving 12 bases between. The CDR3 sequence: CASSLSRVGAEKLFF. Written as DNA, the CDR3 is TGTGCCAGCAGTTTATCGCGGGTAGGGGCTGAAAAACTGTTTTTT.

V is TRBV9 and J is TRBJ2-3, with 13 bases identical to TRBD2. The CDR3 has 16 amino acids. The germline CDR1 and CDR2 sequences are SGDLS and YYNGEE. After removal of 3 bases from V and 1 base from J, the junction contained 2 bases not matched to a gene. In nucleotides, the CDR3 is TGTGCCAGCAGCGGGACTAGCGGGAGCGGCACAGATACGCAGTATTTT. Protein product: CASSGTSGSGTDTQYF.

The chain is built from TRBV3-1 (or the pseudogene TRBV3-2) and TRBJ2-7, with a tentative D call TRBD2 (6 bases). V dropped 1 base and J dropped 3 bases, with 10 bases sitting between them. This CDR3 contains 14 residues. The germline gives CDR1 LGHDT, CDR2 YNNKEL (reference sequence). CDR3 bases: TGTGCCAGCAGCCAAGTGGGGGGACTCTACGAGCAGTACTTC. Translation: CASSQVGGLYEQYF.

The rearrangement uses TRBV6-5 and TRBJ1-6; 7 nucleotides line up with TRBD1. Per the germline V gene, CDR1 is MNHEY and CDR2 is SVGAGI. This CDR3 is 13 amino acids long. The V gene end was trimmed by 10 bases and the J gene end by 5 bases; junction bases not matched to a gene: 5. Here the CDR3 reads CATLDRNNSPLHF. The CDR3 bases are TGTGCCACCCTGGACAGGAATAATTCACCCCTCCACTTT.

The chain recombines TRBV27 with TRBJ2-2; TRBD2 matches at 9 bases. Germline V CDR1 and CDR2: MNHEY, SMNVEV (reference sequence). Losses at the gene ends were 4 bases for V and 4 bases for J; bases not matched to a gene: 10. This CDR3 is built from 17 residues. The CDR3 DNA is TGTGCCAGCAGTTCCGCCTCCCTAGCGGGAATCACCGGGGAGCTGTTTTTT. Its protein is CASSSASLAGITGELFF.